This TCR beta chain is drawn from a study of control samples from healthy donors and cancer patients. This clone was observed once. This CDR3 has 15 amino acids. Trimming cost V 0 bases and J 8 bases, with 11 bases left between them. Looked up from germline, CDR1 is MNHEY and CDR2 is SVGAGI. TCRdb keeps only in-frame clones here, not all; method: immunoSEQ multiplex PCR. The table records more than 45,000 clones, 80% to 95% of them present only once. This receptor was taken from a man aged 30 to 45 with colorectal cancer. What was sequenced was PBMCs. The chain employs TRBV6-5 and TRBJ1-6; D call uncertain. CDR3 coding DNA: TGTGCCAGCAGTTACTCCGTGGCAGTAGATTCACCCCTCCACTTT. Amino acid sequence: CASSYSVAVDSPLHF.